Described below is a single TCR beta chain sequence and its context. Its antigen is unidentified. This entry is derived from a study of OX40 agonist ivuxolimab in advanced cancers. Overall study: Patient treatment consisted of intravenous ivuxolimab administration every 2 weeks at 0.01 to 10 mg/kg.

General observations from the study: In the 0.1-3.0 mg/kg groups, partial responders showed among the lowest expansion. Relative to CD4+ cells, CD8+ T cells on average had more expanded clones.

Trimming pared 5 bases from V and 8 bases from J, leaving 17 bases between. Germline values: CDR1 SGDLS, CDR2 YYNGEE. The CDR3 length is 14 residues. Sequencing used immunoSEQ multiplex PCR; TCRdb keeps in-frame clones, though not all of them. The profile shows almost 85,000 clones, roughly 84% of them singletons. This TCR was recovered from an adult with an advanced solid tumor such as melanoma, head and neck, liver or kidney cancer. The rearrangement links TRBV9 to TRBJ2-1; no definite D call. The sample in question was CD4+ or CD8+ T cells sorted from blood, obtained in a trial of the OX40 agonist ivuxolimab. The CDR3 protein is CASSGSLSADEQFF. CDR3 nucleotides: TGTGCCAGCAGTGGCTCCCTTTCGGCCGATGAGCAGTTCTTC.